What follows describes a single T cell receptor (beta chain). Other DNA sequences from this sample encode an identical CDR3 as well. Clones were sequenced by immunoSEQ multiplex PCR, and TCRdb holds only the in-frame ones, with some missing. The table has about 210,000 clones, 80% to 90% seen once. This entry is derived from a study of blood T cell repertoires in COVID-19. For the study at large: Donors in the United States, Italy and Spain gave samples during acute or convalescent COVID-19. PBMCs, B-cell-depleted T cells, or T cells were the source of the cDNA or gDNA that made up the material.

The clonotype was recovered from a man between 60 and 70 years old who had recovered from COVID-19. The sequencing input was peripheral blood.

In DNA, the CDR3 is TGTGCCAGCAGTTCGGGACAGGGTAATCAGCCCCAGCATTTT. Residues: CASSSGQGNQPQHF. The V gene is TRBV28, the J gene TRBJ1-5, with 9 nucleotides matching TRBD1. Per the germline V gene, CDR1 is MDHEN and CDR2 is SYDVKM. V dropped 4 bases and J dropped 4; count of bases not matched to a gene: 2. The CDR3 runs to 14 residues.